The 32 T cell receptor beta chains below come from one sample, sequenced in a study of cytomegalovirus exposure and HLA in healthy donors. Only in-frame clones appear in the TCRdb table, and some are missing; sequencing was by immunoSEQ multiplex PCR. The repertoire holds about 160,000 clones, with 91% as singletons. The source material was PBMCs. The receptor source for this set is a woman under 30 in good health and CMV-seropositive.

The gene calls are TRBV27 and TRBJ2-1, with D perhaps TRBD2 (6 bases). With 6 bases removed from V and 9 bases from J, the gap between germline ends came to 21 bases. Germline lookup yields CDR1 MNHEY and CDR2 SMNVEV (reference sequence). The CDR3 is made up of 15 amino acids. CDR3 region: CASSRSSSGRSEQFF. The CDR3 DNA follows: TGTGCCAGCAGCCGTTCCTCTTCCGGGAGATCTGAGCAGTTCTTC.

The CDR3 spells CASSLGLAGGPNEQFF. In DNA, the CDR3 is TGCGCCAGCAGCCTTGGACTAGCGGGAGGGCCGAATGAGCAGTTCTTC. The chain links TRBV4-3 to TRBJ2-1; 15 bases are a match to TRBD2. V gave up 4 bases and J gave up 7 bases; unmatched junction bases: 5. CDR3 length: 16 amino acids. From germline, CDR1 is LGHNA and CDR2 YSLEER.

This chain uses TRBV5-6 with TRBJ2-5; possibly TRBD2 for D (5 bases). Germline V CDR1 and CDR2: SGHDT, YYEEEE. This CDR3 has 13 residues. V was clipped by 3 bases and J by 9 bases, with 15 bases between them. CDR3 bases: TGTGCCAGCAGCTCCCAATGGGGAGTCCCCCAGTACTTC. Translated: CASSSQWGVPQYF. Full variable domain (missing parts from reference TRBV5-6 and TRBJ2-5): DAGVTQSPTHLIKTRGQQVTLRCSPKSGHDTVSWYQQALGQGPQFIFQYYEEEERQRGNFPDRFSGHQFPNYSSELNVNALLLGDSALYLCASSSQWGVPQYFGPGTRLLVL.

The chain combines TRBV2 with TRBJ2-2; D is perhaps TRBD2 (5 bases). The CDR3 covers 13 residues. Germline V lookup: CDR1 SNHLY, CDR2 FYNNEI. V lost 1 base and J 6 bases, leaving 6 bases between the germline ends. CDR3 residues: CASSEEAAGELFF. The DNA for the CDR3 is TGTGCCAGCAGTGAAGAAGCGGCCGGGGAGCTGTTTTTT.

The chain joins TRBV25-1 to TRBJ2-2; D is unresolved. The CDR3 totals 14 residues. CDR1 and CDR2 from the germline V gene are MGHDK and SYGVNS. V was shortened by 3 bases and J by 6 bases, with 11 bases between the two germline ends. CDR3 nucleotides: TGTGCCAGCAGTGACCCGATAGTGCCCGGGGAGCTGTTTTTT. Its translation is CASSDPIVPGELFF.

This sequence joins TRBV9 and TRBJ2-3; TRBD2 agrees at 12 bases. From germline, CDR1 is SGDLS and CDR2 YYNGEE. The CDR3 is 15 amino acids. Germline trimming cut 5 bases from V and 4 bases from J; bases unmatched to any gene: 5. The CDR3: CASSQTSGRPDTQYF. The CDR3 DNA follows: TGTGCCAGCAGTCAGACTAGCGGGAGACCAGATACGCAGTATTTT.

The CDR3 DNA sequence: TGCGCCAGCAGTGATTTCGAGAGCTCCTACGAGCAGTACTTC. Its translation: CASSDFESSYEQYF. The genes are TRBV5-1 and TRBJ2-7; no firm D call. Germline-derived CDR1 and CDR2 are SGHRS and YFSETQ. V lost 5 bases to trimming and J lost 0 bases, with 12 bases between them. The CDR3 runs 14 residues.

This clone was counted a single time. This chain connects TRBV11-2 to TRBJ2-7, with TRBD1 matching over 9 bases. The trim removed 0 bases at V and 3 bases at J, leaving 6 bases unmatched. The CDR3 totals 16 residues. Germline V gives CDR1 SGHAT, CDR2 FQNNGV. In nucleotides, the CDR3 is TGTGCCAGCAGCTTAGAACCGGGACAGGGACGCTACGAGCAGTACTTC. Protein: CASSLEPGQGRYEQYF.

Here the CDR3 DNA reads TGTGCCAGCAGCGTAGCTATCGGTGGAAACACCATATATTTT. Its translation is CASSVAIGGNTIYF. This sequence joins TRBV9 and TRBJ1-3; D is uncertain. The CDR3 runs to 14 residues. The germline CDR1 and CDR2 sequences are SGDLS and YYNGEE. With 0 bases removed from V and 3 bases from J, the gap between germline ends came to 7 bases.

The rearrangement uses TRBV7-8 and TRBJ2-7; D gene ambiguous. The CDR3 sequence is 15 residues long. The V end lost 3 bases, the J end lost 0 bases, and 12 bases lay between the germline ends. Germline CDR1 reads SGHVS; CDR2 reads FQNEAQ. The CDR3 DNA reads TGTGCCAGCAGCTTTTCGTTTACTTCCTCCTACGAGCAGTACTTC. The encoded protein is CASSFSFTSSYEQYF.

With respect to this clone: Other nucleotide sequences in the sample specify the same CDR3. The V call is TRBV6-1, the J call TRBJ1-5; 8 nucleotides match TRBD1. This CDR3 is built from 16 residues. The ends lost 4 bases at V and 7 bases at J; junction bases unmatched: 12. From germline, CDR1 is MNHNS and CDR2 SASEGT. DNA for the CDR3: TGTGCCAGCAGTGCCTCCGACAGGGGAAGAGGGCAGCCCCAGCATTTT. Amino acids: CASSASDRGRGQPQHF.

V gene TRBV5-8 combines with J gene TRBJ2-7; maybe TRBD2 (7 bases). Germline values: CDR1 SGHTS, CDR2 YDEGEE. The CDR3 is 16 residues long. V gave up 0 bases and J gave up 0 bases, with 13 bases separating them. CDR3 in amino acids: CASSLARGAASYEQYF. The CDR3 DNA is TGTGCCAGCAGCTTGGCCCGGGGGGCCGCCTCCTACGAGCAGTACTTC. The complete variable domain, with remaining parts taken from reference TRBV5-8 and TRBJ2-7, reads EAGVTQSPTHLIKTRGQQATLRCSPISGHTSVYWYQQALGLGLQFLLWYDEGEERNRGNFPPRFSGRQFPNYSSELNVNALELEDSALYLCASSLARGAASYEQYFGPGTRLTVT.

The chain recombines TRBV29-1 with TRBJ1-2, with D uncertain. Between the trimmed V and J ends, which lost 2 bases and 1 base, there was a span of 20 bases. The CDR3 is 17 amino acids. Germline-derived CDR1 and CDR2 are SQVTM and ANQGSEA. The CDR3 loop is CSVEPHRTRGRNYGYTF. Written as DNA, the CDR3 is TGCAGCGTTGAACCCCACAGAACCCGAGGGCGTAACTATGGCTACACCTTC. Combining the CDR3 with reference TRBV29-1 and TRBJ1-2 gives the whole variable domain SAVISQKPSRDICQRGTSLTIQCQVDSQVTMMFWYRQQPGQSLTLIATANQGSEATYESGFVIDKFPISRPNLTFSTLTVSNMSPEDSSIYLCSVEPHRTRGRNYGYTFGSGTRLTVV.

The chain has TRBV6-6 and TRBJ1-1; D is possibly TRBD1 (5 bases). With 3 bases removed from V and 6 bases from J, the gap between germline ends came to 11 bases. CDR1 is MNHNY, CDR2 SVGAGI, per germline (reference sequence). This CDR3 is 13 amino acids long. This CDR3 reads CASSYDRVSEAFF. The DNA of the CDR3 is TGTGCCAGCAGTTATGACAGAGTTTCTGAAGCTTTCTTT.

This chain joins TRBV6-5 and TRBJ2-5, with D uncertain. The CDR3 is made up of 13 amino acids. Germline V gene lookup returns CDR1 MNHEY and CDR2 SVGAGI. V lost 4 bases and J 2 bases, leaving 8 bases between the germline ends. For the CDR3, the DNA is TGTGCCAGCAGTTCCGAGATTCAAGAGACCCAGTACTTC. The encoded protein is CASSSEIQETQYF.

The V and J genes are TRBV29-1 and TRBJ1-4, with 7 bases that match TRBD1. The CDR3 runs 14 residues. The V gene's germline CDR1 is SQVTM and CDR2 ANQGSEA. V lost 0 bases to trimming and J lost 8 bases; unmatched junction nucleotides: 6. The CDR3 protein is CSVEDNRGGEKLFF. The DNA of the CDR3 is TGCAGCGTTGAAGATAACAGGGGCGGGGAAAAACTGTTTTTT.

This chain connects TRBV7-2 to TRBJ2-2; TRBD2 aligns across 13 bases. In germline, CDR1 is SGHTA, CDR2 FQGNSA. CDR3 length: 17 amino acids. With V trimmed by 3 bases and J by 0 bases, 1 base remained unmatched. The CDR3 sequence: CASSFGTSGANTGELFF. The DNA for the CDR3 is TGTGCCAGCAGCTTCGGGACTAGCGGGGCGAACACCGGGGAGCTGTTTTTT.

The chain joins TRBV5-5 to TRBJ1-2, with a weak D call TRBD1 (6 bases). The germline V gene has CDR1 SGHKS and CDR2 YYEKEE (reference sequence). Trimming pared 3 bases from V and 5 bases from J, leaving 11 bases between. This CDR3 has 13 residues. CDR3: CASSSTGFYGYTF. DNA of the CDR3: TGTGCCAGCAGCTCCACAGGGTTTTATGGCTACACCTTC.

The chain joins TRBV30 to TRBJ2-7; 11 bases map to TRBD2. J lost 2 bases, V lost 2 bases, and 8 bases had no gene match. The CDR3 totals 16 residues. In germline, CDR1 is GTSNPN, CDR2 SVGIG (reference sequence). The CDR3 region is CAWSLAGGSGTYEQYF. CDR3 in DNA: TGTGCCTGGAGTCTAGCGGGGGGATCAGGAACCTACGAGCAGTACTTC.

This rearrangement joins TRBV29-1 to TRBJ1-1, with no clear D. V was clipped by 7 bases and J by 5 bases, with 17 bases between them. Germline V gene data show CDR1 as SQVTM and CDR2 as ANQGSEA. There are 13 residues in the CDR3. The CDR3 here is CSGYTGRRTEAFF. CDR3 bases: TGCAGCGGGTACACGGGGAGGAGGACTGAAGCTTTCTTT.

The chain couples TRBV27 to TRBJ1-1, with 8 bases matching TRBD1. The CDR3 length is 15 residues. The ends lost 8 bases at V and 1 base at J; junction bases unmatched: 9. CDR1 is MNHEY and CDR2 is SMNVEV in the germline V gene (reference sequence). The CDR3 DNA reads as TGTGCCAGCGGACTTCCAGACAGGGGGAACACTGAAGCTTTCTTT. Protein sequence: CASGLPDRGNTEAFF.

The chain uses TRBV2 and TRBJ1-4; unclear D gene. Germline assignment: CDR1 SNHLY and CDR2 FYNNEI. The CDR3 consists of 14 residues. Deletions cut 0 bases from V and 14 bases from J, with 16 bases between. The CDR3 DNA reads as TGTGCCAGCAGTGAAGCTGGGGTCGGGGAAACCCTGTTTTTT. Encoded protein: CASSEAGVGETLFF.

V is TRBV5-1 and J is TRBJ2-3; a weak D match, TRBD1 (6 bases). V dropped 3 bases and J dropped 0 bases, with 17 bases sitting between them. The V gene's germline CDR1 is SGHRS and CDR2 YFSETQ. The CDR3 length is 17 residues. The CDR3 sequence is CASSWGPQGLSTDTQYF. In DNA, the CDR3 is TGCGCCAGCAGCTGGGGCCCACAGGGCCTAAGCACAGATACGCAGTATTTT.

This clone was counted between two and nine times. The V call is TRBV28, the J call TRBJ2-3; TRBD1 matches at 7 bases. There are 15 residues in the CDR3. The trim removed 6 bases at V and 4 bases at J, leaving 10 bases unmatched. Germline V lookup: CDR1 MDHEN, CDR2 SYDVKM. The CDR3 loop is CASRSHKTGSDTQYF. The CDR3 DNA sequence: TGTGCCAGCAGATCCCATAAGACAGGGTCAGATACGCAGTATTTT. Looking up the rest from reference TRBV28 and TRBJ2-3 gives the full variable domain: DVKVTQSSRYLVKRTGEKVFLECVQDMDHENMFWYRQDPGLGLRLIYFSYDVKMKEKGDIPEGYSVSREKKERFSLILESASTNQTSMYLCASRSHKTGSDTQYFGPGTRLTVL.

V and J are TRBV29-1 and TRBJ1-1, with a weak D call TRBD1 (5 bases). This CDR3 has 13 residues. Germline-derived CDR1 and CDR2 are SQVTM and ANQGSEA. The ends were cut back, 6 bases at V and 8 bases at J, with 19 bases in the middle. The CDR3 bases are TGCAGCGTCCAACAGGTAAACGCTCCCGAAGCTTTCTTT. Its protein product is CSVQQVNAPEAFF.

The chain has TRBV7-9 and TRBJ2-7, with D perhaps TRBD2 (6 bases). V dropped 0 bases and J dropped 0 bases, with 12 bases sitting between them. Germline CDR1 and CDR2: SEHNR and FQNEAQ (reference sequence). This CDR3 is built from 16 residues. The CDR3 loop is CASSLAGRGSSYEQYF. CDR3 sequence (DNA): TGTGCCAGCAGCTTAGCGGGTCGGGGGAGCTCCTACGAGCAGTACTTC.

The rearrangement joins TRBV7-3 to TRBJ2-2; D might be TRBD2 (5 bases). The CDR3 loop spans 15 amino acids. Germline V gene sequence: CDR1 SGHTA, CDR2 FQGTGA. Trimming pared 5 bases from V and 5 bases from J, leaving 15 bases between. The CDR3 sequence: CASSPTNSVTGELFF. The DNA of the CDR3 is TGTGCCAGCAGCCCCACTAATAGCGTGACCGGGGAGCTGTTTTTT.

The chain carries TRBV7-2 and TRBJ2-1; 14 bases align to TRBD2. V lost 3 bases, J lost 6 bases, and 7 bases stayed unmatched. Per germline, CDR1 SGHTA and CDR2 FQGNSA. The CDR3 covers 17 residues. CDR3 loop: CASSLAGTSGSPNEQFF. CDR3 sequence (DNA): TGTGCCAGCAGCTTGGCCGGGACTAGCGGGAGTCCCAATGAGCAGTTCTTC.

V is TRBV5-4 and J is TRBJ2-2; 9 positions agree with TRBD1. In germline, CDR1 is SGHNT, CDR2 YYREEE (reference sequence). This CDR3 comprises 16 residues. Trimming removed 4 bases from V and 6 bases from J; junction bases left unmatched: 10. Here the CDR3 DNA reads TGTGCCAGCAGCCTCGGGACAGGGCTGGTTGCCGGGGAGCTGTTTTTT. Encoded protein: CASSLGTGLVAGELFF.

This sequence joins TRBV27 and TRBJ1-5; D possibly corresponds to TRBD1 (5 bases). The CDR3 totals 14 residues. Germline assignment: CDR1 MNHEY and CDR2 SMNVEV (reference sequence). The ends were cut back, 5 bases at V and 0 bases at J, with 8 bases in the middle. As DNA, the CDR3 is TGTGCCAGCAGTCCTACAGGTAGCAATCAGCCCCAGCATTTT. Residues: CASSPTGSNQPQHF.

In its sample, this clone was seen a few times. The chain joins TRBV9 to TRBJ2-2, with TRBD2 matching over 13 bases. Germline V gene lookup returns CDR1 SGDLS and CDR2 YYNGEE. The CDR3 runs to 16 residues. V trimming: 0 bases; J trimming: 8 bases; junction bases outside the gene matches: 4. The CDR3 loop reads CASSVGLAGGPGELFF. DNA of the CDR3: TGTGCCAGCAGCGTAGGACTAGCGGGAGGCCCGGGGGAGCTGTTTTTT.

The DNA of the CDR3 is TGTGCCAGCAGTCTTCCAGGGGAGACTCAGCCCCAGCATTTT. Its protein product is CASSLPGETQPQHF. This chain links TRBV28 with TRBJ1-5; TRBD1 might be the D (6 bases). In germline, CDR1 is MDHEN, CDR2 SYDVKM. Trimming stripped 5 bases from V and 6 bases from J, with 14 bases between. CDR3 length: 14 amino acids.